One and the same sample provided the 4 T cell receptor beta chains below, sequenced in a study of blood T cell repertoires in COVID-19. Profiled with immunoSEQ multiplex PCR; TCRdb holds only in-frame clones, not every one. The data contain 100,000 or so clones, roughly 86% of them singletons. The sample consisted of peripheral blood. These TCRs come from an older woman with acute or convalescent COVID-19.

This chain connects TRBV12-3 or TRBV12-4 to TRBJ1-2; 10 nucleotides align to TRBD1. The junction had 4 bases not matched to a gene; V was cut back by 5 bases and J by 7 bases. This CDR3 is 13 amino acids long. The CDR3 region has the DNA TGTGCCAGCAGTGACGACAGGGGGCCTGGCTACACCTTC. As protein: CASSDDRGPGYTF.

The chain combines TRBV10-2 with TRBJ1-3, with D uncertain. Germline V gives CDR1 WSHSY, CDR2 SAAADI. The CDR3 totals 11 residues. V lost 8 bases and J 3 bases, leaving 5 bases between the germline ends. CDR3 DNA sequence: TGCGCCAGCGCAGGTGGAAACACCATATATTTT. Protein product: CASAGGNTIYF.

The CDR3 DNA sequence: TGTGCCACCAGCAGAGAGTCTAGCGGGAGTGGCACAGATACGCAGTATTTT. Encoded protein: CATSRESSGSGTDTQYF. V is TRBV15 and J is TRBJ2-3, with 10 bases fitting TRBD2. CDR1 is LNHNV and CDR2 is YYDKDF in the germline V gene (reference sequence). The CDR3 runs to 17 residues. V gave up 0 bases and J gave up 1 base; unmatched junction bases: 4.

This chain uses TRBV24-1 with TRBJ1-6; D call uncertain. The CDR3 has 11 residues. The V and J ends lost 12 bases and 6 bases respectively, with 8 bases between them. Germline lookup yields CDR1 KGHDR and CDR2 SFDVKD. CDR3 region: CAATPNSPLHF. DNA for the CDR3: TGTGCCGCGACACCTAATTCACCCCTCCACTTT.